These T cell receptor beta chains were read from a single sample in a study of blood T cell repertoires in COVID-19. TCRdb's copy holds only in-frame clones and misses some; the assay was immunoSEQ multiplex PCR. This sample has around 370,000 clones; 80% to 90% occur once, and the top ten carry about 6%. The sequencing sample was made of peripheral blood. These receptors came from a woman between 45 and 65 years old with COVID-19, enrolled during active disease. Each CDR3 is given without its conserved first and last residue. Rows may omit the clone size; those that give it use once, few, many or a size class.

-,TRBV6-5,TRBJ1-6,ASSWTGNSPLH
-,TRBV27,TRBJ1-2,ASSLTGTDGYT
-,TRBV6-5,TRBJ2-7,ASRVGTSDGGQY
-,TRBV24-1,TRBJ2-3,ATSAIGGQADTQY
-,TRBV28,TRBJ1-5,ASSTAGTGGKPQH
-,TRBV10-3,TRBJ2-5,ATGGALVYQETQY
-,TRBV7-8,TRBJ2-2,ASSLESSGTGPMDTGELF
-,TRBV7-9,TRBJ2-7,ASSLVDNYEQY
-,TRBV5-1,TRBJ2-6,ASSPGVTGANVLT
-,TRBV3-1/TRBV3-2,TRBJ1-2,ASSQRSVFYGYT
-,TRBV5-1,TRBJ1-1,ATSVGQMNTEAF
-,TRBV30,TRBJ1-2,AWSALAGDGYT
-,TRBV19,TRBJ2-2,ASKRTSLNTGELF
once,TRBV11-2,TRBJ1-2,ASSPGTGGYGYT
-,TRBV23-1,TRBJ2-7,ASSRPHADTSLGQQY
-,TRBV5-1,TRBJ1-4,ASSLTGTSTNEKLF
-,TRBV6-5,TRBJ1-4,ASSYDATGGEKLF
-,TRBV2,TRBJ2-2,ASNRAGELF
-,TRBV9,TRBJ2-7,ASSVREGPYEQY
few,TRBV9,TRBJ2-1,ASSVRTGLGNEQF
-,TRBV30,TRBJ1-1,AWRTGPNTEAF
-,TRBV6-2/TRBV6-3,TRBJ2-5,ASSYGAGVKTQY
once,TRBV7-2,TRBJ2-1,ASSAVAGRGYNEQF
-,TRBV11-2,TRBJ2-1,ASGPQRESREQF
once,TRBV25-1,TRBJ1-4,ASSDIGGKGEKLF
-,TRBV6-1,TRBJ1-3,ASSETGRGTGNTIY
-,TRBV3-1/TRBV3-2,TRBJ2-1,ASSPGTKSYNEQF
-,TRBV6-2/TRBV6-3,TRBJ1-2,ASSYPGQFLGYT
-,TRBV5-1,TRBJ2-7,ASSLGGAGAYEQY